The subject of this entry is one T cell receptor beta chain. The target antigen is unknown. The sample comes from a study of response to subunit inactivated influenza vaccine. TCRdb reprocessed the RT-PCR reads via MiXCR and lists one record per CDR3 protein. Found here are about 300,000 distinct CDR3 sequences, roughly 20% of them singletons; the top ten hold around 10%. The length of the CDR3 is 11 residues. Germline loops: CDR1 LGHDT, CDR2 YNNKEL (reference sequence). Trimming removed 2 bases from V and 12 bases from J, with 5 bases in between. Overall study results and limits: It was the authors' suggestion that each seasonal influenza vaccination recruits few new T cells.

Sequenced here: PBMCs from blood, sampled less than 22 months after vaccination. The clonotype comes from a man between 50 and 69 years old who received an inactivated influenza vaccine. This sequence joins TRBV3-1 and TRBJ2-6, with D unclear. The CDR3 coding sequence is TGTGCCAGCAGCCAATACTTCGTCCTGACTTTC. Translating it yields CASSQYFVLTF.